Reported below is one T cell receptor (beta chain). The sample belongs to a study of shared T cell receptors in the human thymus. In germline, CDR1 is SGHAT, CDR2 FQDESV (reference sequence). V gave up 0 bases and J gave up 6 bases; unmatched junction bases: 11. CDR3 length: 17 residues. Measured with immunoSEQ multiplex PCR; TCRdb has only the in-frame clones, and not every one. The sample yields 600,000 to 900,000 clones, 80% to 90% seen once. The same data also went into a second study, on human thymus T cells. That study adds: Congenital heart defects were the reason for the corrective surgery that the donors, healthy Finnish infants, were having. Corrective heart surgery yielded the resections from which the thymus tissue came. V and J genes seemed to be used with bias in thymic and blood repertoires. Overlap was high between thymic repertoires from unrelated individuals, as reported in related research.

The clonotype originates from a girl less than two years old with a congenital heart defect. This chain links TRBV11-1 with TRBJ2-3, with TRBD2 matching over 8 bases. The material sequenced was thymocytes. CDR3 sequence reads: CASSLAYSRGDSDTQYF. The CDR3 DNA follows: TGTGCCAGCAGCTTAGCGTACTCGCGGGGGGACTCTGATACGCAGTATTTT.